The source of this T cell receptor beta chain is a study of cytomegalovirus exposure and HLA in healthy donors. Findings of the study overall: Indistinguishable V segments such as TRBV6-2 and TRBV6-3 were excluded.

Use of 60 Vbeta and 13 Jbeta primers characterized the PCR. The method was immunoSEQ multiplex PCR; TCRdb's version includes in-frame clones alone and lacks a portion of them. This sample yields 72,000 or so clones, of which 75% to 80% are seen a single time; roughly 8% belongs to the top ten. The germline V and J ends were trimmed by 0 bases and 2 bases, with 8 bases remaining between them. Looked up from germline, CDR1 is LNHNV and CDR2 is YYDKDF (reference sequence). This CDR3 has 15 amino acids. There are a few counts of this clone. Its antigen is not identified. The clonotype originates from a man younger than 35 in good health and CMV-seropositive. Input material: PBMCs. V and J are TRBV15 and TRBJ1-5, with no clear D. DNA for the CDR3: TGTGCCACCAGCAGAGAAAGGCAGGGCAATCAGCCCCAGCATTTT. It yields the protein CATSRERQGNQPQHF.